This passage covers 25 T cell receptor beta chains from one sample sequenced in a study of shared clonotypes between healthy human individuals. Repertoires were generated with immunoSEQ multiplex PCR, while TCRdb's copy carries only in-frame clones and drops some. Among approximately 720,000 clones listed, 72% were seen once. Sequenced material: memory CD4+ T cells sorted from blood. Subset given: CD45RA-negative fraction. The receptors shown here come from a woman aged 25 to 39 in good health.

Note on this clone: Other DNA sequences in this specimen translate into the identical CDR3. This chain connects TRBV18 to TRBJ2-7; possibly TRBD2 for D (6 bases). From germline, CDR1 is KGHSH and CDR2 LQKENI. V was shortened by 3 bases and J by 2 bases, with 8 bases between the two germline ends. This CDR3 spans 13 amino acids. CDR3 sequence reads: CASSPGGTYEQYF. As DNA, the CDR3 is TGTGCCAGCTCACCCGGGGGAACCTACGAGCAGTACTTC.

V and J are TRBV28 and TRBJ1-2; TRBD1 aligns across 10 bases. The V segment lost 5 bases and the J segment 8 bases; nucleotides outside the gene matches: 5. The V gene's germline CDR1 is MDHEN and CDR2 SYDVKM. The CDR3 loop spans 13 amino acids. The CDR3 protein is CASSTTGGRGYTF. The CDR3 coding sequence is TGTGCCAGCAGTACGACAGGGGGCCGAGGCTACACCTTC.

This CDR3 is CASSQDRGMKDEQFF. CDR3 bases: TGTGCCAGCAGCCAAGATAGAGGGATGAAGGATGAGCAGTTCTTC. The chain combines TRBV14 with TRBJ2-1; a weak D match, TRBD2 (5 bases). The CDR3 has 15 amino acids. Germline V CDR1 and CDR2: SGHDN, FVKESK. Trimming took off 0 bases at V and 8 bases at J, with 14 bases between the two ends.

This chain's CDR3 is CASIRGRTGVEQPQHF. The CDR3 DNA reads TGTGCCAGCATACGGGGAAGGACAGGGGTCGAACAGCCCCAGCATTTT. The chain uses TRBV2 and TRBJ1-5, with 9 bases matching TRBD1. V lost 7 bases to trimming and J lost 7 bases; unmatched junction nucleotides: 14. The CDR3 is made up of 16 amino acids. Germline V lookup: CDR1 SNHLY, CDR2 FYNNEI.

The chain carries TRBV6-1 and TRBJ1-2, with D tentatively TRBD1 (6 bases). Looked up from germline, CDR1 is MNHNS and CDR2 is SASEGT. The CDR3 runs 15 residues. The V gene lost 2 bases and the J gene lost 9 bases, with 19 bases spanning the gap. CDR3: CASSENQQGASSYTF. In nucleotides, the CDR3 is TGTGCCAGCAGTGAAAACCAACAGGGAGCCTCGAGCTACACCTTC.

This chain links TRBV19 with TRBJ2-3; D may correspond to TRBD1 or TRBD2 (5 bases each). V was trimmed by 4 bases and J by 4 bases, leaving 15 bases between them. CDR3 length equals 15 residues. CDR1 is LNHDA, CDR2 SQIVND, per germline (reference sequence). This chain's CDR3 is CASSNGARGADTQYF. CDR3 DNA sequence: TGTGCCAGTAGTAACGGCGCCAGAGGGGCAGATACGCAGTATTTT.

The J gene is TRBJ1-1, the V gene TRBV7-9; D gene uncertain. The V and J ends lost 1 base and 1 base respectively, with 13 bases between them. Germline V gene lookup returns CDR1 SEHNR and CDR2 FQNEAQ (reference sequence). The CDR3 totals 16 residues. The CDR3 loop is CASSLGGWEKNTEAFF. As DNA, the CDR3 is TGTGCCAGCAGCTTAGGAGGCTGGGAAAAGAACACTGAAGCTTTCTTT.

This clone turned up a few times. V usage is TRBV28 and J usage is TRBJ1-2; D is possibly TRBD1 (5 bases). Germline values: CDR1 MDHEN, CDR2 SYDVKM. With 5 bases removed from V and 5 bases from J, the gap between germline ends came to 18 bases. CDR3 length: 15 amino acids. The chain's CDR3 is CASSPPWVGLYGYTF. CDR3 DNA sequence: TGTGCCAGCAGTCCCCCGTGGGTGGGGCTGTATGGCTACACCTTC.

The chain couples TRBV7-8 to TRBJ2-5; unclear D gene. The V gene lost 1 base and the J gene lost 2 bases, with 8 bases spanning the gap. Germline V gene data show CDR1 as SGHVS and CDR2 as FQNEAQ. The CDR3 is made up of 14 amino acids. The CDR3 loop is CASSLGGWQETQYF. The CDR3 nucleotides are TGTGCCAGCAGCTTAGGTGGTTGGCAAGAGACCCAGTACTTC.

This clone appeared once. This chain links TRBV19 with TRBJ1-5; D possibly corresponds to TRBD1 (5 bases). V was cut by 3 bases and J by 7 bases, with 16 bases left in between. Germline V CDR1 and CDR2: LNHDA, SQIVND (reference sequence). There are 15 residues in the CDR3. The CDR3 spells CASSMRWQGSQPQHF. CDR3 sequence (DNA): TGTGCCAGTAGTATGCGTTGGCAGGGAAGCCAGCCCCAGCATTTT.

V usage is TRBV11-2 and J usage is TRBJ2-5; no reliable D call. CDR1 SGHAT and CDR2 FQNNGV come from the germline V gene. CDR3 length equals 14 residues. V lost 5 bases and J lost 2, with 12 bases in between. CDR3 residues: CASSPPGGQETQYF. For the CDR3, the DNA is TGTGCCAGCAGCCCCCCGGGCGGACAAGAGACCCAGTACTTC.

The DNA of the CDR3 is TGTGCCGGGGGGGAAGCGGATAGCACAGATACGCAGTATTTT. Translation: CAGGEADSTDTQYF. The chain recombines TRBV28 with TRBJ2-3; 7 bases agree with TRBD2. The trim removed 11 bases at V and 0 bases at J, leaving 8 bases unmatched. Germline CDR1 is MDHEN and CDR2 is SYDVKM. The CDR3 length is 14 residues.

The chain links TRBV7-8 to TRBJ2-7; 7 positions match TRBD1. Unmatched junction bases numbered 5, after V lost 4 bases and J lost 2 bases. There are 14 residues in the CDR3. Germline CDR1 reads SGHVS; CDR2 reads FQNEAQ. Here the CDR3 DNA reads TGTGCCAGCAGCTCTACAGGGGCGGCCTACGAGCAGTACTTC. Its translation is CASSSTGAAYEQYF. The entire variable domain, with the rest obtained from reference TRBV7-8 and TRBJ2-7, is as follows: GAGVSQSPRYKVAKRGQDVALRCDPISGHVSLFWYQQALGQGPEFLTYFQNEAQLDKSGLPSDRFFAERPEGSVSTLKIQRTQQEDSAVYLCASSSTGAAYEQYFGPGTRLTVT.

The rearrangement links TRBV5-1 to TRBJ2-3; D is unclear. Trimming stripped 5 bases from V and 0 bases from J, with 16 bases between. This CDR3 has 16 residues. Germline values: CDR1 SGHRS, CDR2 YFSETQ. This CDR3 is CASRFRRPPSTDTQYF. As DNA, the CDR3 is TGCGCCAGCAGGTTCCGAAGACCGCCCAGCACAGATACGCAGTATTTT. The entire variable domain, with the rest obtained from reference TRBV5-1 and TRBJ2-3, is as follows: KAGVTQTPRYLIKTRGQQVTLSCSPISGHRSVSWYQQTPGQGLQFLFEYFSETQRNKGNFPGRFSGRQFSNSRSEMNVSTLELGDSALYLCASRFRRPPSTDTQYFGPGTRLTVL.

Only a few counts were recorded for this clone. V usage is TRBV9 and J usage is TRBJ2-3, with TRBD2 identical over 9 bases. The CDR3 loop spans 15 amino acids. V shed 4 bases, J shed 1 base, and the junction held 4 bases outside the gene matches. Germline values: CDR1 SGDLS, CDR2 YYNGEE. CDR3 sequence: CASSTRTSGTDTQYF. The CDR3 coding sequence is TGTGCCAGCAGCACCCGGACTAGCGGCACAGATACGCAGTATTTT. The whole variable domain, filled in from reference TRBV9 and TRBJ2-3, reads DSGVTQTPKHLITATGQRVTLRCSPRSGDLSVYWYQQSLDQGLQFLIQYYNGEERAKGNILERFSAQQFPDLHSELNLSSLELGDSALYFCASSTRTSGTDTQYFGPGTRLTVL.

The genes are TRBV27 and TRBJ1-2, with D possibly TRBD1 on 6 matching bases. Germline assignment: CDR1 MNHEY and CDR2 SMNVEV (reference sequence). The CDR3 has 15 residues. Trimming cost V 1 base and J 1 base, with 10 bases left between them. In DNA, the CDR3 is TGTGCCAGCAGTTTATTGGGGGGCCATAACTATGGCTACACCTTC. Translated, it gives CASSLLGGHNYGYTF.

Comments on this clone: Other DNA sequences in the sample encode the same CDR3. The J gene is TRBJ1-1, the V gene TRBV4-1; D might be TRBD1 (6 bases). The V and J ends lost 3 bases and 4 bases respectively, with 21 bases between them. The CDR3 has 17 residues. The germline gives CDR1 MGHRA, CDR2 YSYEKL. Here the CDR3 DNA reads TGCGCCAGCAGCCAGCCCCGCGGGGACATTCTGTCCACTGAAGCTTTCTTT. This sequence encodes CASSQPRGDILSTEAFF.

This clone showed up just once. The DNA for the CDR3 is TGTGCCAGCAGTTTTGGGTTTGATCAGCCCCAGCATTTT. Its translation is CASSFGFDQPQHF. The chain joins TRBV28 to TRBJ1-5; D uncertain. The CDR3 spans 13 residues. Germline CDR1 and CDR2: MDHEN and SYDVKM. Trimming removed 3 bases at V and 5 bases at J, with 8 bases between.

This chain uses TRBV6-6 with TRBJ2-7; unclear D gene. Germline values: CDR1 MNHNY, CDR2 SVGAGI (reference sequence). Trimming cost V 6 bases and J 6 bases, with 15 bases left between them. The CDR3 consists of 13 residues. The chain's CDR3 is CASSYNIGPEQYF. In nucleotides, the CDR3 is TGTGCCAGCAGCTACAATATTGGGCCCGAGCAGTACTTC.

V gene TRBV5-1 combines with J gene TRBJ1-1; D unresolved. With 1 base removed from V and 0 bases from J, the gap between germline ends came to 10 bases. This CDR3 spans 15 amino acids. Germline V lookup: CDR1 SGHRS, CDR2 YFSETQ. The CDR3 coding sequence is TGCGCCAGCAGCTTGCTGGGGATCATGAACACTGAAGCTTTCTTT. It specifies CASSLLGIMNTEAFF.

The rearrangement joins TRBV4-2 to TRBJ2-5; TRBD1 aligns across 8 bases. The CDR3 contains 17 residues. V lost 1 base and J lost 5; bases outside the gene matches: 12. Looked up from germline, CDR1 is LGHNA and CDR2 is YNFKEQ. The CDR3 spells CASSQGWGQGARETQYF. DNA of the CDR3: TGTGCCAGCAGCCAAGGTTGGGGTCAGGGGGCGCGGGAGACCCAGTACTTC.

J is TRBJ2-3 and V is TRBV18; a weak D match, TRBD1 (5 bases). Germline CDR1 KGHSH, CDR2 LQKENI. Trimming took off 2 bases at V and 0 bases at J, with 12 bases between the two ends. The CDR3 totals 16 residues. CDR3 amino acids: CASSPLSQESTDTQYF. The CDR3 coding sequence is TGTGCCAGCTCACCATTATCACAGGAAAGCACAGATACGCAGTATTTT.

This clone was recorded a few times. This sequence joins TRBV7-6 and TRBJ2-7; D is unclear. The V gene's germline CDR1 is SGHVS and CDR2 FNYEAQ. The CDR3 spans 13 residues. V lost 5 bases to trimming and J lost 6 bases, with 14 bases between them. The CDR3 protein is CASSPTWTSEQYF. Written as DNA, the CDR3 is TGTGCCAGCAGCCCTACTTGGACCTCCGAGCAGTACTTC.

This chain links TRBV28 with TRBJ2-2, with 8 nucleotides matching TRBD2. This CDR3 comprises 15 residues. Germline V gene lookup returns CDR1 MDHEN and CDR2 SYDVKM. J gave up 3 bases and V 2 bases, and 2 bases lay outside the gene matches. The CDR3 sequence: CASSLGTRDTGELFF. CDR3 coding DNA: TGTGCCAGCAGTTTAGGGACTAGAGACACCGGGGAGCTGTTTTTT.

The rearrangement joins TRBV7-7 to TRBJ2-3, with 7 bases fitting TRBD2. CDR1 is SSHAT and CDR2 is FNYEAQ in the germline V gene (reference sequence). Trimming at V came to 5 bases and at J to 4 bases, leaving 9 bases not matched to a gene. The CDR3 has 15 amino acids. The CDR3 region is CASSPRGVRADTQYF. The DNA of the CDR3 is TGTGCCAGCAGCCCACGGGGGGTCAGGGCAGATACGCAGTATTTT.